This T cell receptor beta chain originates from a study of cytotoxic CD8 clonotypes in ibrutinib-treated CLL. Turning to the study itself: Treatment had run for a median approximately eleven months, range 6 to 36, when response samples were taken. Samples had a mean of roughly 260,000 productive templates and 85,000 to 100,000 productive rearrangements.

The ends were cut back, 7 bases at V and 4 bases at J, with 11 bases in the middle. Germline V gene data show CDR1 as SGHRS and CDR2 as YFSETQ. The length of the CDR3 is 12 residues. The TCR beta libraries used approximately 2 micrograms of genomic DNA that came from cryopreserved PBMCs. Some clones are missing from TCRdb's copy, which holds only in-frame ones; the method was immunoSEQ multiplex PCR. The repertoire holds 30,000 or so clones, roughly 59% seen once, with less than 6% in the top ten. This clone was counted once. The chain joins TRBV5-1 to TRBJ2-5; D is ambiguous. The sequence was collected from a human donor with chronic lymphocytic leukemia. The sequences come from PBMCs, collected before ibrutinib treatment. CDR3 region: CASRKGPETQYF. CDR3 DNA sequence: TGCGCCAGCCGTAAGGGTCCAGAGACCCAGTACTTC.